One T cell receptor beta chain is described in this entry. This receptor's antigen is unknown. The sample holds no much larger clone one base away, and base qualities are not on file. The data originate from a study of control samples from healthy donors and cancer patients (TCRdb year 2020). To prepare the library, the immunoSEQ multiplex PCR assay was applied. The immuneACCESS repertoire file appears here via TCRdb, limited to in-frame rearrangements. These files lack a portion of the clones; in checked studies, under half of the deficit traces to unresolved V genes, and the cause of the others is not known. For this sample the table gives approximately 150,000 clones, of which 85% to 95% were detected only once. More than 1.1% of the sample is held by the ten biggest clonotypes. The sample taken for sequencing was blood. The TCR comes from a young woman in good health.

The sequenced DNA: TGTGCCAGCAGCTTAGCTGAGGCAGGAATCTACGAGCAGTACTTC. The translation is CASSLAEAGIYEQYF. The chain employs TRBV7-9 and TRBJ2-7; the D segment cannot be called with confidence. For CDR1 and CDR2, the germline V gene (reference sequence) lists SEHNR and FQNEAQ. The CDR3 numbers 15 residues from cysteine through phenylalanine. Here the CDR3 DNA is all that survives: 45 bases in frame from base 1. The V end loses 0 bases and the J end loses 3 bases, and a stretch of 12 bases separates them.